Listed here is a single TCR beta chain. This sample stems from a study of blood T cell repertoires in COVID-19. Whole-study context: COVID-19 samples, acute and convalescent, were from the United States, Italy and Spain. The cDNA or gDNA used as material had been derived from T cells, B-cell-depleted T cells, or PBMCs.

J lost 8 bases, V lost 3 bases, and 9 bases had no gene match. The V gene's germline CDR1 is KGHDR and CDR2 SFDVKD. The length of the CDR3 is 16 residues. Original processing notes: Amplified reference gene primers provided the basis for estimating nucleated cell counts. This table comes from immunoSEQ multiplex PCR, and its TCRdb copy is limited to in-frame clones, with some not included. V and J calls and clone size are copied from that table; D and trimming were computed from the DNA. The data show fewer than 200,000 clones, with 77% seen just once and 2.5% to 3.5% held by the top ten. The TCR comes from a man in his 70s with acute or convalescent COVID-19. This rearrangement joins TRBV24-1 to TRBJ1-4, with 9 bases identical to TRBD1. Sequencing was done on a sample of peripheral blood. For the CDR3, the DNA is TGTGCCACCAGTGATCGACAGGGGGGTTTAGGAGAAAAACTGTTTTTT. The encoded protein is CATSDRQGGLGEKLFF.